One sample yielded the 16 T cell receptor beta chains listed below, sequenced in a study of breast tumors, draining lymph nodes, adjacent tissues. Axillary draining lymph nodes of breast cancer patients supplied the node samples. From the multiplex PCR reads, TCRdb called clonotypes with MiXCR, one entry per CDR3 protein. The profile shows about 230,000 distinct CDR3 sequences, less than 40% of them singletons. The sequencing sample was made of axillary lymph node tissue. These receptors originate from a female donor with breast cancer. Some clones in this sample may be carry-over from other donors' samples.

Ten or more counts support this clonotype. V usage is TRBV6-6 and J usage is TRBJ2-3; D might be TRBD1 (6 bases). The CDR3 runs 14 residues. Germline CDR1 MNHNY, CDR2 SVGAGI (reference sequence). V gave up 7 bases and J gave up 0 bases, with 11 bases separating them. CDR3 nucleotides: TGTGCCAGCACCAGAGGGGGAAGCACAGATACGCAGTATTTT. As protein: CASTRGGSTDTQYF.

The CDR3 DNA reads TGTGCCAGCAGCCAAGAGAACCCCGAGGTTCAGCCCCAGCATTTT. Amino acids: CASSQENPEVQPQHF. The rearrangement joins TRBV4-2 to TRBJ1-5, with D uncertain. Trimming left V 0 bases short and J 6 bases short, with 12 bases between. Germline lookup yields CDR1 LGHNA and CDR2 YNFKEQ. The length of the CDR3 is 15 residues.

There are a few counts of this clonotype. J is TRBJ1-5 and V is TRBV6-2 or TRBV6-3; TRBD1 is a possible D gene (5 bases). The CDR3 runs to 15 residues. Per the germline V gene, CDR1 is MNHEY and CDR2 is SVGEGT. The V gene lost 11 bases and the J gene lost 0 bases, with 17 bases spanning the gap. The CDR3 reads CAGTRQLYSNQPQHF. CDR3 nucleotide sequence: TGTGCCGGCACCCGACAGTTGTATAGCAATCAGCCCCAGCATTTT.

Comment on this clonotype: Because the CDR3 is missing its conserved closing phenylalanine or tryptophan, this is likely a read error. The genes are TRBV7-9 and TRBJ2-1, with TRBD2 matching over 7 bases. The ends lost 5 bases at V and 5 bases at J; junction bases unmatched: 9. Germline CDR1 is SEHNR and CDR2 is FQNEAQ (reference sequence). CDR3 length equals 15 residues. CDR3 in amino acids: CASSPLGGSHNEQFL. The CDR3 nucleotides are TGTGCCAGCAGCCCACTGGGAGGGAGCCACAATGAGCAGTTCCTC.

This chain joins TRBV20-1 and TRBJ2-5; 10 bases fit TRBD1. CDR3 length equals 13 residues. V lost 6 bases, J lost 5 bases, and 6 bases stayed unmatched. Per the germline V gene, CDR1 is DFQATT and CDR2 is SNEGSKA (reference sequence). CDR3 sequence (DNA): TGCAGTGCAACGGGACAGGGGAGGGAGACCCAGTACTTC. It encodes CSATGQGRETQYF.

This clonotype was detected many times. The chain is built from TRBV5-1 and TRBJ2-2; D is possibly TRBD2 (6 bases). The CDR3 loop spans 16 amino acids. Germline V gene lookup returns CDR1 SGHRS and CDR2 YFSETQ. V was clipped by 4 bases and J by 2 bases, with 15 bases between them. In nucleotides, the CDR3 is TGCGCCAGCAGCGCAAATAGCGGCTATAACACCGGGGAGCTGTTTTTT. Its translation: CASSANSGYNTGELFF. Based on the CDR3 plus reference TRBV5-1 and TRBJ2-2, the full variable domain is KAGVTQTPRYLIKTRGQQVTLSCSPISGHRSVSWYQQTPGQGLQFLFEYFSETQRNKGNFPGRFSGRQFSNSRSEMNVSTLELGDSALYLCASSANSGYNTGELFFGEGSRLTVL.

This clonotype showed up just once. The chain is built from TRBV20-1 and TRBJ2-5; TRBD2 agrees at 8 bases. This CDR3 contains 14 residues. CDR1 is DFQATT, CDR2 SNEGSKA, per germline (reference sequence). J lost 5 bases, V lost 2 bases, and 7 bases had no gene match. CDR3 loop: CSARLAGTGETQYF. DNA of the CDR3: TGCAGTGCTAGACTAGCGGGCACCGGGGAGACCCAGTACTTC.

This clonotype was counted ten times or more. The CDR3 loop is CSARHPVNEKLFF. For the CDR3, the DNA is TGCAGTGCTAGACACCCCGTTAATGAAAAACTGTTTTTT. V and J are TRBV20-1 and TRBJ1-4, with D unclear. Trimming left V 2 bases short and J 4 bases short, with 8 bases between. CDR1 is DFQATT, CDR2 SNEGSKA, per germline (reference sequence). CDR3 length equals 13 residues.

This clonotype was observed at least ten times. The chain uses TRBV7-2 and TRBJ2-1; D not certain. Trimming shortened V by 5 bases and J by 6 bases, and 8 bases separated the two germline ends. The CDR3 totals 12 residues. Germline CDR1 and CDR2: SGHTA and FQGNSA. The CDR3 DNA is TGTGCCAGCAGCCTCCCTAGCAATGAGCAGTTCTTC. It translates to CASSLPSNEQFF.

This clonotype was recorded many times. V usage is TRBV20-1 and J usage is TRBJ2-1; D remains ambiguous. V shed 0 bases and J shed 8 bases, with 11 bases lying between them. The germline V gene has CDR1 DFQATT and CDR2 SNEGSKA (reference sequence). The CDR3 is made up of 13 amino acids. In DNA form, the CDR3 reads TGCAGTGCTAGAGATGTCCTTACCTATGAGCAGTTCTTC. This gives the protein CSARDVLTYEQFF.

In this sample, this clonotype turned up once. The CDR3 ends on some other residue instead of the conserved phenylalanine or tryptophan, so this is likely a read error. The chain combines TRBV6-5 with TRBJ1-1; possible D gene TRBD1, 5 bases. The V gene's germline CDR1 is MNHEY and CDR2 SVGAGI. Trimming removed 6 bases from V and 0 bases from J, with 8 bases in between. This CDR3 region has 13 residues. CDR3 coding DNA: TGTGCCAGCAGCGACAGAATGAACACTGAAGCTTTCTGT. Translating it yields CASSDRMNTEAFC.

The V gene is TRBV29-1, the J gene TRBJ1-2; D is possibly TRBD1 (5 bases). Germline V lookup: CDR1 SQVTM, CDR2 ANQGSEA. This CDR3 is 15 amino acids long. The V gene lost 3 bases and the J gene lost 4 bases, with 18 bases spanning the gap. The CDR3 sequence: CSVDPGQGLVYGYTF. In DNA, the CDR3 is TGCAGCGTTGACCCAGGACAAGGCCTCGTCTATGGCTACACCTTC.

This sequence joins TRBV7-6 and TRBJ1-1; no clear D gene. CDR1 and CDR2 (germline): SGHVS, FNYEAQ. The CDR3 has 12 residues. Trimming left V 5 bases short and J 7 bases short, with 11 bases between. CDR3 region: CASSPQVGEAFF. CDR3 in DNA: TGTGCCAGCAGCCCTCAAGTGGGTGAAGCTTTCTTT.

This clonotype appeared many times. J is TRBJ2-5 and V is TRBV10-1, with TRBD2 identical over 11 bases. Germline trimming cut 4 bases from V and 2 bases from J; bases unmatched to any gene: 3. This CDR3 comprises 15 residues. In germline, CDR1 is WNHNN, CDR2 SYGVQD (reference sequence). The CDR3 reads CASSVLAGEQETQYF. The CDR3 bases are TGCGCCAGCAGTGTACTAGCGGGAGAACAAGAGACCCAGTACTTC.

This clonotype was observed at least ten times. This chain joins TRBV4-3 and TRBJ2-6, with a possible D match to TRBD2 (6 bases). The CDR3 runs to 15 residues. CDR1 LGHNA and CDR2 YSLEER come from the germline V gene. V was cut by 3 bases and J by 3 bases, with 9 bases left in between. Here the CDR3 reads CASSHRGGGANVLTF. The CDR3 nucleotides are TGCGCCAGCAGCCACCGGGGAGGTGGGGCCAACGTCCTGACTTTC.

There are many counts of this clonotype. V and J are TRBV20-1 and TRBJ2-5, with D hard to call. Germline V gives CDR1 DFQATT, CDR2 SNEGSKA (reference sequence). This CDR3 is 12 amino acids long. V was shortened by 6 bases and J by 2 bases, with 10 bases between the two germline ends. DNA for the CDR3: TGCAGTGCCCGGGTTGGGCAAGAGACCCAGTACTTC. This sequence encodes CSARVGQETQYF.